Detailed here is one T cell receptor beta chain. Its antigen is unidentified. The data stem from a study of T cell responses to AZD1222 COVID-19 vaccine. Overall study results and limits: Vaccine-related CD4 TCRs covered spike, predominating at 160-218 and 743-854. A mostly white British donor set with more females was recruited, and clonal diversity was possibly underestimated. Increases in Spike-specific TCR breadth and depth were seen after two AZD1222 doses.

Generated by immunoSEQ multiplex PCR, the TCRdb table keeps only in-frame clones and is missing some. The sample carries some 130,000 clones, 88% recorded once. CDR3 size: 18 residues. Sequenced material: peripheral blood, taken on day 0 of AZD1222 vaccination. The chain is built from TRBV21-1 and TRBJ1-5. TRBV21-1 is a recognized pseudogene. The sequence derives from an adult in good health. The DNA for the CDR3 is TGTGCCAGCAGCAAAGCGGCACGTGGGGTTTATAGCAATCAGCCCCAGCATTTT. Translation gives CASSKAARGVYSNQPQHF.